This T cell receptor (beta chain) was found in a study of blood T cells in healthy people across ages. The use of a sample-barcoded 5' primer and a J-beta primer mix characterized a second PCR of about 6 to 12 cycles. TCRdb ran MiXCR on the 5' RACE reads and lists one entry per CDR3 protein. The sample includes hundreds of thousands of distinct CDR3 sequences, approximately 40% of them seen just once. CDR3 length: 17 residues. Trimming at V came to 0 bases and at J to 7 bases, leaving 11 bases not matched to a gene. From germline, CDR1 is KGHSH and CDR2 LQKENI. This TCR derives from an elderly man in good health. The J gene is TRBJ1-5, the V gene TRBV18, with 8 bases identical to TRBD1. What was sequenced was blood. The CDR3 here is CASSPPSGRGLEQPQHF. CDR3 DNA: TGTGCCAGCTCACCACCTTCAGGCAGGGGGCTTGAACAGCCCCAGCATTTT. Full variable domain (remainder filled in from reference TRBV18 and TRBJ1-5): NAGVMQNPRHLVRRRGQEARLRCSPMKGHSHVYWYRQLPEEGLKFMVYLQKENIIDESGMPKERFSAEFPKEGPSILRIQQVVRGDSAAYFCASSPPSGRGLEQPQHFGDGTRLSIL.